This T cell receptor beta chain was profiled in a study of control samples from healthy donors and cancer patients. The V segment lost 10 bases and the J segment 3 bases; nucleotides outside the gene matches: 20. CDR1 and CDR2 from the germline V gene are SGHTA and FQGTGA. This CDR3 is 18 amino acids long. The repertoire was sequenced with immunoSEQ multiplex PCR; TCRdb's copy has only in-frame clones and lacks some. The repertoire holds about 190,000 clones, with around 93% as singletons. The sequence derives from a man aged 25-45 years in good health. V and J are TRBV7-3 and TRBJ1-5, with 8 nucleotides matching TRBD1. The sample was blood. Here the CDR3 reads CAMQLLPRDRPYNQPQHF. The CDR3 coding sequence is TGTGCCATGCAGTTACTCCCGAGGGACAGGCCGTACAATCAGCCCCAGCATTTT.